These 7 T cell receptor beta chains share one sample of origin, sequenced in a study of cytotoxic CD8 clonotypes in ibrutinib-treated CLL. The data were produced by immunoSEQ multiplex PCR, yet TCRdb's version contains in-frame clones alone and is incomplete. Among roughly 250,000 clones, 70% were seen once, and the ten largest hold 15%. Sequencing used PBMCs, obtained after 24 months of ibrutinib treatment. Receptors originate from a human donor with chronic lymphocytic leukemia.

Here the CDR3 DNA reads TGTGCCTGGAGTTTCCTAGCGGGAGGAGGAGAGACCCAGTACTTC. Protein sequence: CAWSFLAGGGETQYF. This chain uses TRBV30 with TRBJ2-5; 11 nucleotides match TRBD2. The CDR3 is 15 amino acids. J gave up 4 bases and V 2 bases, and 6 bases lay outside the gene matches. Germline values: CDR1 GTSNPN, CDR2 SVGIG (reference sequence).

This clone was found once. The chain joins TRBV5-1 to TRBJ1-1; TRBD1 matches 9 bases. V trimming: 4 bases; J trimming: 1 base; junction bases outside the gene matches: 5. CDR1 and CDR2 from the germline V gene are SGHRS and YFSETQ. There are 15 residues in the CDR3. The CDR3 is CASSLQGAWNTEAFF. The CDR3 coding sequence is TGCGCCAGCAGCCTACAGGGGGCTTGGAACACTGAAGCTTTCTTT.

The J gene is TRBJ2-7, the V gene TRBV11-3; a possible D gene is TRBD1 (6 bases). V shed 3 bases and J shed 5 bases, with 17 bases lying between them. The CDR3 has 15 amino acids. The germline gives CDR1 SGHNT, CDR2 YENEEA. The CDR3 nucleotides read TGTGCCAGCAGCTTGGGGAACCAGGGGTTGCACGAGCAGTACTTC. Protein product: CASSLGNQGLHEQYF.

This clone was seen more than once but under ten times. V and J are TRBV30 and TRBJ1-5, with D uncertain. Germline V gives CDR1 GTSNPN, CDR2 SVGIG (reference sequence). The CDR3 runs to 13 residues. Trimming shortened V by 5 bases and J by 4 bases, and 12 bases separated the two germline ends. The CDR3 region has the DNA TGTGCCTGGGACCGGGCCCCTAATCAGCCCCAGCATTTT. Its protein is CAWDRAPNQPQHF.

This chain links TRBV5-4 with TRBJ2-1; D remains ambiguous. Deletions cut 0 bases from V and 3 bases from J, with 7 bases between. CDR1 SGHNT and CDR2 YYREEE come from the germline V gene (reference sequence). There are 14 residues in the CDR3. The CDR3: CASSLESDYNEQFF. The CDR3 coding sequence is TGTGCCAGCAGCTTGGAATCTGACTACAATGAGCAGTTCTTC.

The chain has TRBV29-1 and TRBJ2-1, with 10 bases matching TRBD2. Germline loops: CDR1 SQVTM, CDR2 ANQGSEA. Losses at the gene ends were 6 bases for V and 0 bases for J; bases not matched to a gene: 5. The CDR3 spans 15 residues. The CDR3 here is CSVPSSGSSYNEQFF. CDR3 bases: TGCAGCGTACCTTCTAGCGGGAGCTCCTACAATGAGCAGTTCTTC.

This clone was found once. The CDR3 is CASSPGGSYEQYF. The CDR3, as DNA: TGTGCCAGCAGCCCTGGGGGATCCTACGAGCAGTACTTC. The chain links TRBV28 to TRBJ2-7, with D perhaps assigned TRBD1 or TRBD2 (5 bases each). Germline CDR1 MDHEN, CDR2 SYDVKM. V shed 6 bases and J shed 1 base, with 10 bases lying between them. The CDR3 has 13 residues.